The rows below give T cell receptor beta chains drawn from one sample of a study of T-cell reconstitution after alpha-beta-depleted transplantation in children. In TCRdb, the PCR reads were re-called with MiXCR into one record per CDR3 protein. The table shows around 600,000 distinct CDR3 sequences, with about 21% occurring only once. The sequenced sample was PBMCs, mostly from graft donor cells, obtained 360 days after TCRalphabeta/CD19-depleted stem cell transplant. The receptors were gathered from a boy under two years old who had a stem cell transplant for acute myeloid leukemia, so the T cells may come from the graft donor. CDR3s include the opening cysteine and the closing phenylalanine or tryptophan.

v_gene	j_gene	CDR3aa
TRBV29-1	TRBJ2-3	CSGARAGVSTDTQYF
TRBV7-9	TRBJ1-1	CASSLAQGAEAFF
TRBV29-1	TRBJ1-1	CSVEDLTGLGEAFF
TRBV20-1	TRBJ2-1	CSALTVGGYNEQFF
TRBV28	TRBJ2-1	CASRTSGGSYNEQFF
TRBV7-6	TRBJ2-5	CASSFKGGRETQYF
TRBV5-1	TRBJ1-1	CASSHTTGNTEAFF
TRBV27	TRBJ2-1	CASLGGGGDEQFF
TRBV20-1	TRBJ1-5	CSPTVRGNQPQHF
TRBV7-3	TRBJ2-1	CASSSTGTQEQFF
TRBV28	TRBJ2-5	CASSFWKGQGETQYF
TRBV7-2	TRBJ2-1	CASSFGLFSYNEQFF
TRBV12-3/TRBV12-4	TRBJ2-3	CASSSTTGDTQYF
TRBV7-2	TRBJ2-3	CASSSGLAGVLDTQYF
TRBV28	TRBJ1-2	CASSTRGRGYTF
TRBV4-3	TRBJ2-3	CASSQSGSGGHPSTDTQYF
TRBV27	TRBJ1-5	CASSPGVGPQHF
TRBV12-3/TRBV12-4	TRBJ1-3	CASSFVPAGTIYF
TRBV15	TRBJ1-5	CATSRPDKGEAQHF
TRBV29-1	TRBJ2-2	CSVVTGVHTGELFF